The present entry profiles one TCR beta chain with its context. Its antigen is not known. This entry belongs to a study of CD8+ T cells in alopecia areata. Study-level findings and limits: Shared TCR sequences were less clear between patients than in mice, possibly partly from HLA diversity. Lesional scalp, notably in alopecia totalis/universalis, had clonality above that of normal scalp.

As part of sample collection, lesional scalp punch biopsies and peripheral blood were taken from alopecia areata patients. Sequencing relied on a cDNA template that was reverse transcribed from extracted RNA. Profiling relied on immunoSEQ multiplex PCR, and the TCRdb table lists in-frame clones only, not all of them. The sample yields roughly 32,000 clones, around 62% seen once. CDR1 is SQVTM, CDR2 ANQGSEA, per germline. The CDR3 has 14 amino acids. V shed 5 bases and J shed 6 bases, with 20 bases lying between them. The chain recombines TRBV29-1 with TRBJ2-7; D could derive from TRBD1 or TRBD2 (5 bases each). The sequenced material came from NKG2D-high CD8+ T cells sorted from blood. The receptor comes from a human donor with alopecia areata. CDR3 amino acids: CSVTLEGLDVEQYF. The CDR3 DNA reads TGCAGCGTTACTCTTGAGGGGTTGGATGTCGAGCAGTACTTC.